A selection of T cell receptor beta chains follows, all from one sample in a study of glioma-infiltrating T cells. Each CDR3 protein gets one entry after TCRdb re-called the multiplex PCR reads with MiXCR. The table has about 4,000 distinct CDR3 sequences, roughly 31% seen once. The material sequenced was glioma tissue, nonneoplastic brain tissue, or PBMCs (not recorded which). The receptors shown here come from a human donor with low-grade glioma or glioblastoma, undergoing nonglioma brain surgery, or in good health (not recorded which). Both conserved end residues are trimmed from each CDR3. The order of the fields is CDR3 protein, D gene, V gene, CDR3 length. D genes are given only for firm matches.

CDR3: ASGLQGGGTGELF; D: .; V: TRBV5-1; length: 13
CDR3: ASSQASRGGTDTQY; D: TRBD2; V: TRBV4-1; length: 14
CDR3: ASSWDLANTEAF; D: .; V: TRBV18; length: 12
CDR3: ASTRGDGGGQPQH; D: .; V: TRBV2; length: 13
CDR3: ATSRGRSSNQTQH; D: .; V: TRBV15; length: 13
CDR3: ASRMGDYSNQPQH; D: .; V: TRBV19; length: 13
CDR3: ASSNSFGNTEAF; D: .; V: TRBV2; length: 12
CDR3: SATPEDGTGTNGYT; D: TRBD1; V: TRBV20-1; length: 14
CDR3: ASSVRATGELF; D: .; V: TRBV19; length: 11
CDR3: ASSDSDRLNTGELF; D: .; V: TRBV6-1; length: 14
CDR3: SARQVDRAREQF; D: TRBD1; V: TRBV20-1; length: 12
CDR3: ASSASASTFLSGNTIY; D: .; V: TRBV9; length: 16
CDR3: ASSLGSGVTQY; D: .; V: TRBV27; length: 11
CDR3: ASSSSGQGSGYT; D: TRBD1; V: TRBV5-1; length: 12
CDR3: ASSPTYGYT; D: .; V: TRBV6-1; length: 9
CDR3: ASSLGTSGQLSVVEQY; D: TRBD2; V: TRBV18; length: 16
CDR3: SARGGETGSGNTIY; D: .; V: TRBV20-1; length: 14
CDR3: SARTGTGDGAF; D: TRBD1; V: TRBV20-1; length: 11
CDR3: ASGSLGAPSDEQY; D: .; V: TRBV2; length: 13
CDR3: ASSQDAGTGWGIGNQPQH; D: .; V: TRBV4-1; length: 18
CDR3: ASSYSSGGRVYEQY; D: TRBD1; V: TRBV6-2/TRBV6-3; length: 14
CDR3: VSEKTGGHEKLF; D: .; V: TRBV6-2/TRBV6-3; length: 12
CDR3: ASSLISVFETQY; D: .; V: TRBV7-2; length: 12
CDR3: ASRRQGSGNTIY; D: TRBD1; V: TRBV2; length: 12
CDR3: ASSDGTGSTEAF; D: TRBD1; V: TRBV12-3/TRBV12-4; length: 12
CDR3: ASSYAISWQGSF; D: .; V: TRBV6-2/TRBV6-3; length: 12
CDR3: ASSLQGYSNQPQH; D: .; V: TRBV5-1; length: 13
CDR3: ATSDPGHHEQF; D: .; V: TRBV24-1; length: 11
CDR3: ASSPALLGETQY; D: .; V: TRBV4-3; length: 12
CDR3: ASSRTGDTDTQY; D: TRBD1; V: TRBV6-1; length: 12
CDR3: ASSFGGQGNTEAF; D: .; V: TRBV12-3/TRBV12-4; length: 13
CDR3: ASSPGPRSSPLH; D: .; V: TRBV3-1; length: 12
CDR3: ASSLMRGGRRDTQY; D: TRBD2; V: TRBV5-4; length: 14
CDR3: ASSYEATYNEQF; D: .; V: TRBV6-1; length: 12
CDR3: SARDRNEQF; D: .; V: TRBV20-1; length: 9
CDR3: ASSLLGQGARGYT; D: TRBD1; V: TRBV6-1; length: 13
CDR3: SARDGGGRNIEAF; D: .; V: TRBV20-1; length: 13
CDR3: ASRQRGGNQPQH; D: .; V: TRBV6-1; length: 12
CDR3: ASSPGTPQETQY; D: .; V: TRBV18; length: 12
CDR3: ASSQVGYEQY; D: .; V: TRBV3-1; length: 10
CDR3: ASSGGGSNQPQH; D: .; V: TRBV7-9; length: 12
CDR3: ASSPLGPTNEKLF; D: .; V: TRBV7-9; length: 13
CDR3: ASSMRSANEQF; D: .; V: TRBV19; length: 11
CDR3: VSRGTGQSPLH; D: TRBD1; V: TRBV6-1; length: 11
CDR3: ASSGLNTEAF; D: .; V: TRBV12-3/TRBV12-4; length: 10
CDR3: SDRGVGGGVGGADTQY; D: .; V: TRBV20-1; length: 16
CDR3: ASKEITGPRSYEQC; D: .; V: TRBV6-1; length: 14
CDR3: ASSLTLAGGQDTQY; D: TRBD2; V: TRBV4-1; length: 14
CDR3: ANSPGQGNYGHT; D: TRBD1; V: TRBV7-2; length: 12
CDR3: ASSLALTGLDEQY; D: .; V: TRBV7-9; length: 13